Listed below are T cell receptor beta chains from one sample, sequenced in a study of T-cell memory formation after mild COVID-19. Each CDR3 protein gets one entry after TCRdb re-called the 5' RACE reads with MiXCR. The sample includes about 290,000 distinct CDR3 sequences, about 16% of them seen just once. Sequences were obtained from PBMCs or a T cell subset sorted from them (not recorded which). These receptors all come from a man younger than 35 who had mild COVID-19 (a few samples of this study predate the infection). Cell type and time point are not known. CDR3s include the opening cysteine and the closing phenylalanine or tryptophan. D genes are given only for firm matches. The listing skips clone size in some rows; elsewhere it reads once, few, many or a size class.

j_call: TRBJ2-1; clone_size: few; d_call: NA; v_call: TRBV20-1; cdr3_aa: CSATPSVDNEQFF; cdr3_nt: TGCAGTGCTACCCCCTCAGTGGACAATGAGCAGTTCTTC
j_call: TRBJ2-1; clone_size: few; d_call: TRBD2; v_call: TRBV7-3; cdr3_aa: CASSASGVYNEQFF; cdr3_nt: TGTGCCAGCAGCGCGAGCGGGGTCTACAATGAGCAGTTCTTC
j_call: TRBJ1-2; clone_size: many; d_call: NA; v_call: TRBV12-3/TRBV12-4; cdr3_aa: CASSENFNYGYTF; cdr3_nt: TGTGCCAGCAGTGAAAACTTTAACTATGGCTACACCTTC
j_call: TRBJ1-1; clone_size: few; d_call: NA; v_call: TRBV6-2/TRBV6-3; cdr3_aa: CASSSGEEAFF; cdr3_nt: TGTGCCAGCAGTTCTGGGGAGGAAGCTTTCTTT
j_call: TRBJ2-1; clone_size: many; d_call: NA; v_call: TRBV5-1; cdr3_aa: CASSLEGAQFF; cdr3_nt: TGCGCCAGCAGCTTGGAAGGGGCGCAGTTCTTC
j_call: TRBJ2-5; clone_size: NA; d_call: NA; v_call: TRBV20-1; cdr3_aa: CSARDRVRGRGTQYF; cdr3_nt: TGCAGTGCTAGAGATCGCGTACGTGGACGAGGGACCCAGTACTTC
j_call: TRBJ2-3; clone_size: few; d_call: NA; v_call: TRBV20-1; cdr3_aa: CSAPWDDTDTQYF; cdr3_nt: TGCAGTGCTCCCTGGGACGACACAGATACGCAGTATTTT
j_call: TRBJ1-1; clone_size: few; d_call: NA; v_call: TRBV5-5; cdr3_aa: CASRRSYPGTEAFF; cdr3_nt: TGTGCCAGCCGAAGGAGTTATCCAGGGACTGAAGCTTTCTTT
j_call: TRBJ1-6; clone_size: NA; d_call: NA; v_call: TRBV3-1; cdr3_aa: CASSQVRLSSYNSPLHF; cdr3_nt: TGTGCCAGCAGCCAAGTTCGTCTGAGCTCCTATAATTCACCCCTCCACTTT
j_call: TRBJ2-1; clone_size: many; d_call: NA; v_call: TRBV11-2; cdr3_aa: CASSSSFAGSSYNEQFF; cdr3_nt: TGTGCCAGCAGCTCGTCCTTCGCGGGGAGCTCCTACAATGAGCAGTTCTTC
j_call: TRBJ1-2; clone_size: NA; d_call: NA; v_call: TRBV27; cdr3_aa: CASSLSPAANYGYTF; cdr3_nt: TGTGCCAGCAGTTTATCGCCGGCAGCTAACTATGGCTACACCTTC
j_call: TRBJ1-1; clone_size: few; d_call: NA; v_call: TRBV7-3; cdr3_aa: CASSASENTEAFF; cdr3_nt: TGTGCCAGCAGCGCCAGTGAGAACACTGAAGCTTTCTTT
j_call: TRBJ2-3; clone_size: NA; d_call: NA; v_call: TRBV12-3/TRBV12-4; cdr3_aa: CASSFPPLTDTQYF; cdr3_nt: TGTGCCAGCAGTTTCCCACCTCTCACAGATACGCAGTATTTT
j_call: TRBJ2-5; clone_size: NA; d_call: TRBD1; v_call: TRBV20-1; cdr3_aa: CSAPGQGVKETQYF; cdr3_nt: TGCAGTGCTCCAGGACAGGGGGTGAAAGAGACCCAGTACTTC
j_call: TRBJ1-6; clone_size: few; d_call: TRBD1; v_call: TRBV27; cdr3_aa: CASRRGPFLDSYNSPLHF; cdr3_nt: TGTGCCAGTAGGAGGGGGCCGTTTTTAGACTCCTATAATTCACCCCTCCACTTT
j_call: TRBJ2-2; clone_size: NA; d_call: TRBD2; v_call: TRBV30; cdr3_aa: CAWSEAGGGNTGELFF; cdr3_nt: TGTGCCTGGAGCGAGGCGGGGGGAGGGAACACCGGGGAGCTGTTTTTT
j_call: TRBJ1-5; clone_size: NA; d_call: TRBD1; v_call: TRBV20-1; cdr3_aa: CSAIPGQGQGPQHF; cdr3_nt: TGCAGTGCCATACCAGGACAGGGCCAAGGGCCCCAGCATTTT
j_call: TRBJ1-4; clone_size: NA; d_call: NA; v_call: TRBV20-1; cdr3_aa: CSARQSPPTNEKLFF; cdr3_nt: TGCAGTGCTAGACAGAGCCCACCAACTAATGAAAAACTGTTTTTT
j_call: TRBJ2-3; clone_size: NA; d_call: TRBD2; v_call: TRBV11-1; cdr3_aa: CASSFGRGGPDTQYF; cdr3_nt: TGTGCCAGCAGCTTCGGGCGGGGGGGCCCAGATACGCAGTATTTT
j_call: TRBJ2-6; clone_size: NA; d_call: TRBD1; v_call: TRBV7-6; cdr3_aa: CASSLVQGLSGANVLTF; cdr3_nt: TGTGCCAGCAGCTTAGTACAGGGGCTCTCTGGGGCCAACGTCCTGACTTTC
j_call: TRBJ2-1; clone_size: NA; d_call: TRBD1; v_call: TRBV24-1; cdr3_aa: CATSDRDRDYNEQFF; cdr3_nt: TGTGCCACCAGTGACCGGGACAGGGACTACAATGAGCAGTTCTTC
j_call: TRBJ2-3; clone_size: NA; d_call: NA; v_call: TRBV7-2; cdr3_aa: CASSSPGGWPDTQYF; cdr3_nt: TGTGCCAGCAGCTCTCCCGGGGGCTGGCCAGATACGCAGTATTTT
j_call: TRBJ2-3; clone_size: NA; d_call: NA; v_call: TRBV11-2; cdr3_aa: CASSFEPADTQYF; cdr3_nt: TGTGCCAGCAGCTTTGAACCCGCGGATACGCAGTATTTT